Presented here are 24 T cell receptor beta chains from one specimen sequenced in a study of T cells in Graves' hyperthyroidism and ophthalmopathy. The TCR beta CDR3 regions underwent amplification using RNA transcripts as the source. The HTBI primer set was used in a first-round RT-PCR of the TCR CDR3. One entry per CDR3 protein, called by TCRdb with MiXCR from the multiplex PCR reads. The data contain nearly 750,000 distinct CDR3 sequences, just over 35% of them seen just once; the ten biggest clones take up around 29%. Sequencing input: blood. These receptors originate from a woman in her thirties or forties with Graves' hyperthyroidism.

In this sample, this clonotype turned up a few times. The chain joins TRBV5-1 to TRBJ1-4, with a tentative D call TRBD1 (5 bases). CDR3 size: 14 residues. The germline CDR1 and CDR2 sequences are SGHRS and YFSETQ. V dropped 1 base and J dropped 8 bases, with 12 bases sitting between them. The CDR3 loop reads CASSLSHRREKLFF. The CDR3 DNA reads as TGCGCCAGCAGCTTGTCTCACAGGCGAGAAAAACTGTTTTTT.

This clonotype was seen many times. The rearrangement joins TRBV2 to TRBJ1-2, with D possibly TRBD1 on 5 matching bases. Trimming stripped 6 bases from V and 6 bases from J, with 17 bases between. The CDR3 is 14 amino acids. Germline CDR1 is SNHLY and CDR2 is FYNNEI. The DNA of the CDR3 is TGTGCCAGCAGGTATCCAAAAGGGACTAATGGCTACACCTTC. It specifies CASRYPKGTNGYTF.

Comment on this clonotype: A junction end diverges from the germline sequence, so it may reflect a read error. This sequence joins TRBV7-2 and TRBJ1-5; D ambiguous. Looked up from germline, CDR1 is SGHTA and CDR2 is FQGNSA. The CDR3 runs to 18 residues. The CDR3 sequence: CASSHPVYGRTSNQPQHF. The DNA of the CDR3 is TGCGCCAGCAGCCACCCGGTATACGGGCGAACGAGCAATCAGCCCCAGCATTTT.

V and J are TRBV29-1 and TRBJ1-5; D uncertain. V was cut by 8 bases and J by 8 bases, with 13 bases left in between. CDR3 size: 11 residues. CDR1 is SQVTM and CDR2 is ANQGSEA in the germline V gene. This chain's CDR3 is CSFGPNEPQHF. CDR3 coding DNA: TGCAGCTTCGGACCGAATGAGCCCCAGCATTTT.

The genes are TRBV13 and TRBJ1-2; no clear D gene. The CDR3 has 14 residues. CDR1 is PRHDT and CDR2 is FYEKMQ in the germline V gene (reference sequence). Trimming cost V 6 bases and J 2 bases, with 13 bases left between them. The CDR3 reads CASSPTRDNYGYTF. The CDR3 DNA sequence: TGTGCCAGCAGTCCCACCAGAGACAACTATGGCTACACCTTC. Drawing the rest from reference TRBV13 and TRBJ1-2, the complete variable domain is AAGVIQSPRHLIKEKRETATLKCYPIPRHDTVYWYQQGPGQDPQFLISFYEKMQSDKGSIPDRFSAQQFSDYHSELNMSSLELGDSALYFCASSPTRDNYGYTFGSGTRLTVV.

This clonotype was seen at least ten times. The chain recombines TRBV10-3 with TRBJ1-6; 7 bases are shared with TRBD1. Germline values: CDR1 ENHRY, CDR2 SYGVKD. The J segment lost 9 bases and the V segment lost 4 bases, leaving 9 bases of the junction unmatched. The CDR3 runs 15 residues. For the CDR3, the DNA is TGTGCCATCAGTGGCCTGGGACCAGGGGGTTCACCCCTCCACTTT. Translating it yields CAISGLGPGGSPLHF.

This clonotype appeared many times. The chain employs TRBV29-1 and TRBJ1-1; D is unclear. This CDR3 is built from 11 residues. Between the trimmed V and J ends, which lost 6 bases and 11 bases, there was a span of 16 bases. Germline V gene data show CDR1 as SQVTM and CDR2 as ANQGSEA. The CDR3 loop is CSVADLEGAFF. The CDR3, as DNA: TGCAGCGTCGCGGACCTCGAAGGGGCTTTCTTT.

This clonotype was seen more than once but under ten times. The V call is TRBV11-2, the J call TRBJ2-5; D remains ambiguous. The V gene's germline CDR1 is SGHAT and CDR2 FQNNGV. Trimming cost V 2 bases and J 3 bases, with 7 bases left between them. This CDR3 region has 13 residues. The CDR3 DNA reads TGTGCCAGCAGCTTATGGGTGAAAGAGACCCAGTACTTC. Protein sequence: CASSLWVKETQYF.

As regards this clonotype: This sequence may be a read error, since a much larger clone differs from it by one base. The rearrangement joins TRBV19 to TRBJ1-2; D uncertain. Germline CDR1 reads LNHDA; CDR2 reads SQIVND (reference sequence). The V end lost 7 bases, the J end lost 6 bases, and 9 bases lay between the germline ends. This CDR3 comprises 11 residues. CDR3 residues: CASNSYHGYTF. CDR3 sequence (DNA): TGTGCCAGTAACTCCTACCATGGCTACACCTTC.

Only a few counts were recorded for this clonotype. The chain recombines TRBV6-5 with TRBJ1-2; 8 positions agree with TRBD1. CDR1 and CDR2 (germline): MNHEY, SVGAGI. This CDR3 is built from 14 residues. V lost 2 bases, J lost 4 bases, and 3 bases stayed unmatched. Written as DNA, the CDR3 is TGTGCCAGCAGTTACCAGGGGGCCTTCTATGGCTACACCTTC. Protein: CASSYQGAFYGYTF.

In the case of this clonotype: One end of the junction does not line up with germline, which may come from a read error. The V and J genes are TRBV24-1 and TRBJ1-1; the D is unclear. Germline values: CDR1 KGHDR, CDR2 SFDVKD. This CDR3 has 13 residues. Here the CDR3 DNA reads TGTGCCAGCACCCATGCAGGTAATACTGAAGCTCTCTTT. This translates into CASTHAGNTEALF.

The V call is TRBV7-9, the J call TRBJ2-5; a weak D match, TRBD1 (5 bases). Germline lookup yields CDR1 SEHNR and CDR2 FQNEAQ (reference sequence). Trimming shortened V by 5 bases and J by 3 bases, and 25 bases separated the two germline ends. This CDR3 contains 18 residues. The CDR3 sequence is CASSAKRARQWGEETQYF. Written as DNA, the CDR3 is TGTGCCAGCAGCGCGAAACGAGCCCGACAATGGGGCGAAGAGACCCAGTACTTC.

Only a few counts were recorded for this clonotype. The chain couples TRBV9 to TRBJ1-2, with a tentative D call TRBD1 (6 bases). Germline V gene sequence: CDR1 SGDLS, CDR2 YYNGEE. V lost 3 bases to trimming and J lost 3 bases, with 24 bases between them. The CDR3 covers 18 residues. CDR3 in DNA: TGTGCCAGCAGCGCCAACGTTCCGGGACAAATCACTTACTATGGCTACACCTTC. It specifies CASSANVPGQITYYGYTF.

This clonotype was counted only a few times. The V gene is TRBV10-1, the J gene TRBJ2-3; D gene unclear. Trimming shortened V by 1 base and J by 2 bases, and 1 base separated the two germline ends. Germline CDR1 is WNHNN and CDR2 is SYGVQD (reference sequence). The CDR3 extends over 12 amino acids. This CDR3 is CASSEFTDTQYF. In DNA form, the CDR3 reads TGCGCCAGCAGTGAGTTCACAGATACGCAGTATTTT.

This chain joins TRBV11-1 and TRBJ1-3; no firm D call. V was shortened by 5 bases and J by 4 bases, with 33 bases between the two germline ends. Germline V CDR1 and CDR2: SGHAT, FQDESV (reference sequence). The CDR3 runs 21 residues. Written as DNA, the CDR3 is TGTGCCAGCAGCCCACCCGTAGCGGGCGGTCAAGAGACCCTTTCGGGAAACACCATATATTTT. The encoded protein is CASSPPVAGGQETLSGNTIYF. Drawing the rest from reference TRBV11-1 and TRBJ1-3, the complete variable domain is EAEVAQSPRYKITEKSQAVAFWCDPISGHATLYWYRQILGQGPELLVQFQDESVVDDSQLPKDRFSAERLKGVDSTLKIQPAELGDSAMYLCASSPPVAGGQETLSGNTIYFGEGSWLTVV.

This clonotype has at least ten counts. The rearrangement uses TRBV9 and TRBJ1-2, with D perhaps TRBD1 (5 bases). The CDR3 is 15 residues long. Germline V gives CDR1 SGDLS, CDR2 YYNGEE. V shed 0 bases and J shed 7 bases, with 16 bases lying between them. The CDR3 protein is CASSVGRDQLRGYTF. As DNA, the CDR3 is TGTGCCAGCAGCGTAGGCAGGGATCAATTGCGTGGCTACACCTTC.

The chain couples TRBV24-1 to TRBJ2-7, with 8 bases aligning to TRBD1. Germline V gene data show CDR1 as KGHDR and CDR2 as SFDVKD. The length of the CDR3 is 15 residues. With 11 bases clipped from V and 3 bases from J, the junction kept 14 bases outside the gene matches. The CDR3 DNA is TGTGCCAGCTCGCTAGACAGGGGCTCTCTCTACGAGCAGTACTTC. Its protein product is CASSLDRGSLYEQYF.

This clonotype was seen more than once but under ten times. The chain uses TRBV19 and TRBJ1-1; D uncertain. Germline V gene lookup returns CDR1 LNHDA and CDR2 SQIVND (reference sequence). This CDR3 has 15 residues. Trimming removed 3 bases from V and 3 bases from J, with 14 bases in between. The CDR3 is CASSMVYGIDTEAFF. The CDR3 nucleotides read TGTGCCAGTAGTATGGTGTACGGAATTGACACTGAAGCTTTCTTT. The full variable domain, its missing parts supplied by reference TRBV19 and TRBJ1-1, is DGGITQSPKYLFRKEGQNVTLSCEQNLNHDAMYWYRQDPGQGLRLIYYSQIVNDFQKGDIAEGYSVSREKKESFPLTVTSAQKNPTAFYLCASSMVYGIDTEAFFGQGTRLTVV.

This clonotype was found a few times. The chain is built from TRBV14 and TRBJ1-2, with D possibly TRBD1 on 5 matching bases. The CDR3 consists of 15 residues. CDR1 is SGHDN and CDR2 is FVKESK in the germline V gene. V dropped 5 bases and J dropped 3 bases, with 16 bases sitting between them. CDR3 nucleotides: TGTGCCAGCAGCTCCGATTATACAGGCGACTATGGCTACACCTTC. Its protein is CASSSDYTGDYGYTF. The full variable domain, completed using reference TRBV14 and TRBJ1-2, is EAGVTQFPSHSVIEKGQTVTLRCDPISGHDNLYWYRRVMGKEIKFLLHFVKESKQDESGMPNNRFLAERTGGTYSTLKVQPAELEDSGVYFCASSSDYTGDYGYTFGSGTRLTVV.

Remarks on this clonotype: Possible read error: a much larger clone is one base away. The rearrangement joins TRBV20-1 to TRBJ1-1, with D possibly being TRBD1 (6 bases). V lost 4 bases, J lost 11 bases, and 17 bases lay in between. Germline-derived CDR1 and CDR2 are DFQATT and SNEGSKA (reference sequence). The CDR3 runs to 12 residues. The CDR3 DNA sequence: TGCAGTGCTACGAGGTCTGGGACAATCGCTTTCTTT. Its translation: CSATRSGTIAFF.

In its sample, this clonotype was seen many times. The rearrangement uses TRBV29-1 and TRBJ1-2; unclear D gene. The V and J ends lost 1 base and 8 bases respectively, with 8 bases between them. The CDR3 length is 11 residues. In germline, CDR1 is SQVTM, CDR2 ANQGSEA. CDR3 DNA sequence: TGCAGCGTTGAAGTCAAGGACGGCTACACCTTC. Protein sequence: CSVEVKDGYTF.

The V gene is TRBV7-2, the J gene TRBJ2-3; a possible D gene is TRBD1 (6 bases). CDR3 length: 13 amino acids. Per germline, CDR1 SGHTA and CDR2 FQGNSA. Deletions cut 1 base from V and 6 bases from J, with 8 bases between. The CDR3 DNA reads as TGTGCCAGCAGCTTAGGTCAGGGGGATACGCAGTATTTT. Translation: CASSLGQGDTQYF. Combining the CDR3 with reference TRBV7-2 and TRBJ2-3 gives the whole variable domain GAGVSQSPSNKVTEKGKDVELRCDPISGHTALYWYRQSLGQGLEFLIYFQGNSAPDKSGLPSDRFSAERTGGSVSTLTIQRTQQEDSAVYLCASSLGQGDTQYFGPGTRLTVL.

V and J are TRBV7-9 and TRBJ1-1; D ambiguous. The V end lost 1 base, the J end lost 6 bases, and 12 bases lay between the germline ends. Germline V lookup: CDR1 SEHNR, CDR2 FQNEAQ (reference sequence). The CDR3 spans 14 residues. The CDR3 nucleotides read TGTGCCAGCAGCTTAGGACAAATGAAGGCTGAAGCTTTCTTT. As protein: CASSLGQMKAEAFF.

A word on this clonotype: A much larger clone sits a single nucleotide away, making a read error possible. In DNA, the CDR3 is TGCGGCGCTGACAAGGGGCGGGAGACCCAGTACTTC. It is translated as CGADKGRETQYF. This chain uses TRBV29-1 with TRBJ2-5; maybe TRBD1 (5 bases). The CDR3 consists of 12 residues. Germline-derived CDR1 and CDR2 are SQVTM and ANQGSEA.